The rows below give T cell receptor beta chains drawn from one sample of a study of shared clonotypes between healthy human individuals. Clones were sequenced by immunoSEQ multiplex PCR, and TCRdb holds only the in-frame ones, with some missing. Of some 2.1 million clones in the sample, about 94% are singletons; the top ten hold under 2%. The sequenced sample consisted of naive CD8+ T cells from PBMCs. These receptor sequences come from a man aged 18 to 30 in good health. Some clones in this sample may be carry-over from other donors' samples. Both conserved end residues are part of each CDR3. D genes are given only for firm matches. Not all rows give a size; the values are once, few, many and, for expanded clones, a class.

D	J	size	V	DNA	CDR3
NA	TRBJ1-3	NA	TRBV29-1	TGCAGCGTTGTAATACGTCCGGGGGAGGGCCTCGCAAACACCATATATTTT	CSVVIRPGEGLANTIYF
TRBD1	TRBJ2-1	NA	TRBV27	TGTGCCAGCAGTCCCCGGACAGGGTATGAGCAGTTCTTC	CASSPRTGYEQFF
NA	TRBJ2-1	NA	TRBV4-1	TGCGCCAGCAGCCAAGAATTTGGACTGAGCTCCTACAATGAGCAGTTCTTC	CASSQEFGLSSYNEQFF
TRBD2	TRBJ2-7	NA	TRBV5-6	TGTGCCAGCAGCTTGGATAGCGGGTACGAGCAGTACTTC	CASSLDSGYEQYF
TRBD1	TRBJ2-7	NA	TRBV28	TGTGCCAGCAGTTTAAGGGACAGGGCATGGGAGCAGTACTTC	CASSLRDRAWEQYF
NA	TRBJ1-1	NA	TRBV7-8	TGTGCCAGCAGCTTAGTGGGGCAGACGAACACTGAAGCTTTCTTT	CASSLVGQTNTEAFF
NA	TRBJ1-5	few	TRBV27	TGTGCCAGCAGTTCCCTCAGGACTCAGCCCCAGCATTTT	CASSSLRTQPQHF
TRBD2	TRBJ2-2	NA	TRBV15	TGTGCCACCAGGACTGCGAGACTAGCGGAAACCGGGGAGCTGTTTTTT	CATRTARLAETGELFF
NA	TRBJ2-7	NA	TRBV7-9	TGTGCCAGCGGCGACAGGTCCGACTACGAGCAGTACTTC	CASGDRSDYEQYF
NA	TRBJ2-2	NA	TRBV7-3	TGTGCCAGCAGCCCGCGACCGACGGGCCCGGACGGGGAGCTGTTTTTT	CASSPRPTGPDGELFF
TRBD1	TRBJ2-5	NA	TRBV29-1	TGCAGCGGGACCCGGGACAGGGGTGTGACCCAGTACTTC	CSGTRDRGVTQYF
NA	TRBJ2-1	NA	TRBV6-5	TGTGCCAGCAGTTGGACTGCCAATGAGCAGTTCTTC	CASSWTANEQFF
TRBD2	TRBJ2-1	NA	TRBV7-9	TGTGCCAGCAGCTTACTAGCGGGGGCTTTAAATGAGCAGTTCTTC	CASSLLAGALNEQFF
NA	TRBJ1-1	once	TRBV10-3	TGTGCCATCAGCTCACCCCGGGTGGGGGGGCTGAACACTGAAGCTTTCTTT	CAISSPRVGGLNTEAFF
TRBD2	TRBJ2-7	NA	TRBV7-2	TGTGCCAGCAGCAAAGTTGGACTAGCCTACGAGCAGTACTTC	CASSKVGLAYEQYF
NA	TRBJ2-1	NA	TRBV7-9	TGTGCCAGCAGCTTAGGAGCTCCCACCGCCAATGAGCAGTTCTTC	CASSLGAPTANEQFF
TRBD1	TRBJ2-1	NA	TRBV6-6	TGTGCCAGCAGAGCGGACAGGGGGCACCACAATGAGCAGTTCTTC	CASRADRGHHNEQFF
NA	TRBJ1-1	NA	TRBV7-9	TGTGCCAGCAGCTTTACTGAAGCTTTCTTT	CASSFTEAFF
NA	TRBJ2-1	NA	TRBV4-2	TGTGCCAGCAGCTGGACTACCAACTCCTACAATGAGCAGTTCTTC	CASSWTTNSYNEQFF